This T cell receptor (beta chain) was recovered during a study of blood T cell repertoires in COVID-19. Whole-study context: From the United States, Italy and Spain came samples of acute and convalescent COVID-19. T cells, B-cell-depleted T cells, or PBMCs supplied cDNA or gDNA.

How the authors handled the data: Reference gene primer amplification gave nucleated cell count estimates. The data were produced by immunoSEQ multiplex PCR, yet TCRdb's version contains in-frame clones alone and is incomplete. Clonal size and the V and J genes are those of that table, whereas D and trimming came from the DNA. The repertoire holds about 180,000 clones, roughly 86% seen once, with 1.5% to 2% in the top ten. The TCR sequence derives from a woman in her 50s with acute or convalescent COVID-19. Sequenced sample: peripheral blood.

The CDR3 sequence: CASRPEYNEQFF. CDR3 DNA sequence: TGCGCCAGCAGACCTGAGTACAATGAGCAGTTCTTC. This chain joins TRBV23-1 and TRBJ2-1; D gene uncertain. TRBV23-1 is given ORF status, its function remaining uncertain. Trimming removed 6 bases from V and 4 bases from J, with 7 bases in between. The CDR3 sequence is 12 residues long.